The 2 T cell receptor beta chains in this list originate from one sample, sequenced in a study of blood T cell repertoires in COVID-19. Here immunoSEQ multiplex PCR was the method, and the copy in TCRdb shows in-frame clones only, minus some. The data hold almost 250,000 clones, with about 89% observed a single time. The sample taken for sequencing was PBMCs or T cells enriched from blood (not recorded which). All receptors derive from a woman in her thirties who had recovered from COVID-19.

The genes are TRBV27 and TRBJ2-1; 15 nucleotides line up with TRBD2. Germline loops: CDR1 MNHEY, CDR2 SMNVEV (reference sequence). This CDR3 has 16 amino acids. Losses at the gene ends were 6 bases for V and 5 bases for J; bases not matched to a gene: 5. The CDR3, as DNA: TGTGCCAGCAGCCGAGGACTAGCGGGAGGGAACAATGAGCAGTTCTTC. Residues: CASSRGLAGGNNEQFF.

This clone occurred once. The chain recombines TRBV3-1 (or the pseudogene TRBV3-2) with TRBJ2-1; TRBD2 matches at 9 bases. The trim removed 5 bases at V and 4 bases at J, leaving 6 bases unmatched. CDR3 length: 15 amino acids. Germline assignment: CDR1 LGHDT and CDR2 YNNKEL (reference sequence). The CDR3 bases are TGTGCCAGCAGCGAAAGCGGGAGGAGGTACAATGAGCAGTTCTTC. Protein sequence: CASSESGRRYNEQFF.